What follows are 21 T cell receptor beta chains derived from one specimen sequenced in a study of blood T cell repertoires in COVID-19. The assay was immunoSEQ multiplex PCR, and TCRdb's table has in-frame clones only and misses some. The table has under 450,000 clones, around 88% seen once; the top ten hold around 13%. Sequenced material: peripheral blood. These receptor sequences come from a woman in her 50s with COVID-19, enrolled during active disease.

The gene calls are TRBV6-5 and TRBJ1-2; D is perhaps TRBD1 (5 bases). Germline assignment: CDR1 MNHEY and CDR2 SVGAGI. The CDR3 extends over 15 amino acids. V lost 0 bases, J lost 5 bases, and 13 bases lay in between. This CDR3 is CASSYSERGGYGYTF. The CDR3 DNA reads TGTGCCAGCAGTTACTCTGAAAGGGGAGGATATGGCTACACCTTC.

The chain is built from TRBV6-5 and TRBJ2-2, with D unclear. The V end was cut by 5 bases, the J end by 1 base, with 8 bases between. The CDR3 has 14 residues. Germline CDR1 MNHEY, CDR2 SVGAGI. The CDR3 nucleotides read TGTGCCAGCAGTACCACTGGGAACACCGGGGAGCTGTTTTTT. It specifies CASSTTGNTGELFF.

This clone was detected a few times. CDR3 region: CASSQGTYYGYTF. CDR3 in DNA: TGTGCCAGCAGCCAAGGGACTTACTATGGCTACACCTTC. The chain recombines TRBV4-2 with TRBJ1-2; no clear D. Germline V gene data show CDR1 as LGHNA and CDR2 as YNFKEQ. V gave up 1 base and J gave up 3 bases, with 6 bases separating them. The CDR3 extends over 13 amino acids.

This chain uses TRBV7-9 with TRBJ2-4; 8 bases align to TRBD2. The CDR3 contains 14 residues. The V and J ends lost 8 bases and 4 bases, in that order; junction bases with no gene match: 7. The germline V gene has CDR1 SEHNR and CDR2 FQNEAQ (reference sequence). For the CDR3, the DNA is TGTGCCAGCGGCCTACTAGCGGATAAAAACATTCAGTACTTC. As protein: CASGLLADKNIQYF.

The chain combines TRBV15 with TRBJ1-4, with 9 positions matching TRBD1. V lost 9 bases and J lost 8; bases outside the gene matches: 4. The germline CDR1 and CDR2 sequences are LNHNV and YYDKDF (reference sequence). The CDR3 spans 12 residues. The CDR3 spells CATRDRDEKLFF. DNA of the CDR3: TGTGCCACGAGGGACAGGGACGAAAAACTGTTTTTT.

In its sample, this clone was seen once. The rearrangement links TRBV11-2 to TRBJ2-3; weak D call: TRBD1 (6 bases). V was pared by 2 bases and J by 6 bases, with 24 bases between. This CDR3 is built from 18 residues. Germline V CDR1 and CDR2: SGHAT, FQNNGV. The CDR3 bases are TGTGCCAGCAGCTTAAGGGTACAGGGACGCCTTTCGGCCGATACGCAGTATTTT. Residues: CASSLRVQGRLSADTQYF.

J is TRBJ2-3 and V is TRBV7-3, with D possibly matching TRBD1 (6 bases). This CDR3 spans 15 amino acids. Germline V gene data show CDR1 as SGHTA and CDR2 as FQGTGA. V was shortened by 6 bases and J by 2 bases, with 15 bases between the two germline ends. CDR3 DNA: TGTGCCAGCAGTACGAGGGGGATGGCCACAGATACGCAGTATTTT. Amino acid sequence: CASSTRGMATDTQYF. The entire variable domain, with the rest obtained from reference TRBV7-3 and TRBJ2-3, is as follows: GAGVSQTPSNKVTEKGKYVELRCDPISGHTALYWYRQSLGQGPEFLIYFQGTGAADDSGLPNDRFFAVRPEGSVSTLKIQRTERGDSAVYLCASSTRGMATDTQYFGPGTRLTVL.

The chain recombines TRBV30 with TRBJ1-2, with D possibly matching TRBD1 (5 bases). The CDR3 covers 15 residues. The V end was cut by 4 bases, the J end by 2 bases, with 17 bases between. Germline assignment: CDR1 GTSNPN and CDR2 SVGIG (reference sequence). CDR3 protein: CAWTRGRDSNYGYTF. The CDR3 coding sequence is TGTGCCTGGACCCGGGGCAGGGACTCGAACTATGGCTACACCTTC.

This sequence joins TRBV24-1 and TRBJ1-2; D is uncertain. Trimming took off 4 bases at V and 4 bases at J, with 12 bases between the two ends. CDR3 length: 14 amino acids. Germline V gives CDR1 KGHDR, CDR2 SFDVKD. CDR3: CATSDPRVFYGYTF. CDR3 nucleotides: TGTGCCACCAGTGACCCTCGGGTCTTCTATGGCTACACCTTC.

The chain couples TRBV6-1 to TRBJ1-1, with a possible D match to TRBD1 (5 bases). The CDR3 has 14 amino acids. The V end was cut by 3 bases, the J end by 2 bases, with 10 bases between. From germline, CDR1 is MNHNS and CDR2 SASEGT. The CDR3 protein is CASSDRQPNTEAFF. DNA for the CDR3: TGTGCCAGCAGTGACCGACAGCCTAACACTGAAGCTTTCTTT.

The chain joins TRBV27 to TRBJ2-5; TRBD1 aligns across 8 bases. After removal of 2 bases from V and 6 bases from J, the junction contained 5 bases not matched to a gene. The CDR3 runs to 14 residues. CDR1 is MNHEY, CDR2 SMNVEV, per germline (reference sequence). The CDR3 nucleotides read TGTGCCAGCAGTTTACAGGGGGCTGGGAAGACCCAGTACTTC. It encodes CASSLQGAGKTQYF.

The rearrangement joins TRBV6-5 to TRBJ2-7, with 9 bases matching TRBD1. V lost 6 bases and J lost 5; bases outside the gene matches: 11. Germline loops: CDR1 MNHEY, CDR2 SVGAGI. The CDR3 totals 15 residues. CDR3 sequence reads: CASRGQGLITDEQYF. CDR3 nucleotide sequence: TGTGCCAGCAGGGGACAGGGCCTAATTACCGACGAGCAGTACTTC.

Here the CDR3 reads CASSLDFPGTDRNTIYF. CDR3 coding DNA: TGTGCCAGCAGCTTAGATTTCCCCGGGACAGATAGAAACACCATATATTTT. This chain links TRBV11-2 with TRBJ1-3, with 7 bases fitting TRBD1. Germline loops: CDR1 SGHAT, CDR2 FQNNGV. V shed 0 bases and J 5 bases; nucleotides not matched to a gene: 10. The CDR3 contains 17 residues.

The CDR3 nucleotides read TGTGCCAGCAGCCGCTTCAGTAGCGGGGGGCGCGGCACCGGGGAGCTGTTTTTT. Encoded protein: CASSRFSSGGRGTGELFF. V usage is TRBV4-2 and J usage is TRBJ2-2; the match to TRBD2 covers 10 bases. Per the germline V gene, CDR1 is LGHNA and CDR2 is YNFKEQ. V was clipped by 4 bases and J by 4 bases; unmatched bases: 12. The CDR3 runs 18 residues.

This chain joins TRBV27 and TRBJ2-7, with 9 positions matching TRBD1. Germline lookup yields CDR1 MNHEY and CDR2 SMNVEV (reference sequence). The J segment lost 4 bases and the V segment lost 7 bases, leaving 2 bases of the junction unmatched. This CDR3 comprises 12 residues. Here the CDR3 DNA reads TGTGCCAGCAACGGACAGGGGTACGAGCAGTACTTC. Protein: CASNGQGYEQYF.

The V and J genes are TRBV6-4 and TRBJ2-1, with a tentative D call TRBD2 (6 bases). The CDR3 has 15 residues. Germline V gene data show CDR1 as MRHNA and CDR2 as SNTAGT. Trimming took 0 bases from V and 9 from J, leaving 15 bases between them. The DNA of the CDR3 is TGTGCCAGCAGTGACTCAGCAGCCCCCGGGGGTGAGCAGTTCTTC. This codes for CASSDSAAPGGEQFF.

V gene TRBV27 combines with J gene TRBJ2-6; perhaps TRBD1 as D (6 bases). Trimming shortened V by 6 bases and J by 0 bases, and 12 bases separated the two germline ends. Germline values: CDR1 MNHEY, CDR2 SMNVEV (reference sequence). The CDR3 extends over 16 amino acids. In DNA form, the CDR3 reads TGTGCCAGCAGCCAGGGGCTCAGCTCTGGGGCCAACGTCCTGACTTTC. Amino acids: CASSQGLSSGANVLTF. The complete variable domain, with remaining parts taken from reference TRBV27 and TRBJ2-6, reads EAQVTQNPRYLITVTGKKLTVTCSQNMNHEYMSWYRQDPGLGLRQIYYSMNVEVTDKGDVPEGYKVSRKEKRNFPLILESPSPNQTSLYFCASSQGLSSGANVLTFGAGSRLTVL.

The CDR3 is CASSSYREANEKLFF. CDR3 bases: TGTGCCAGCAGTTCCTACAGGGAAGCTAATGAAAAACTGTTTTTT. This chain joins TRBV2 and TRBJ1-4; tentatively, D is TRBD1 (6 bases). CDR3 length equals 15 residues. Germline-derived CDR1 and CDR2 are SNHLY and FYNNEI. V lost 5 bases and J lost 3, with 13 bases in between.

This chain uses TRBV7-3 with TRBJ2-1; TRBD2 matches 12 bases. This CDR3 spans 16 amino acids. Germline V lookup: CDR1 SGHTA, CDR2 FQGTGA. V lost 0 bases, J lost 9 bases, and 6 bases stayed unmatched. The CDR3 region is CASSLTRTSGEREQFF. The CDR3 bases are TGTGCCAGCAGCTTAACTCGGACTAGCGGGGAGCGTGAGCAGTTCTTC.

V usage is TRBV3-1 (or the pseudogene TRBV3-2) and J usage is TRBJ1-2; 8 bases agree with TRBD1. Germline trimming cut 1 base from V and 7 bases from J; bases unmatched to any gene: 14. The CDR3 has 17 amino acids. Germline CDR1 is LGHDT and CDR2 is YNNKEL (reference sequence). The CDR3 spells CASSQGYFRGRVGGYTF. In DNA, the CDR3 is TGTGCCAGCAGCCAAGGATACTTCAGGGGGCGAGTCGGTGGCTACACCTTC.

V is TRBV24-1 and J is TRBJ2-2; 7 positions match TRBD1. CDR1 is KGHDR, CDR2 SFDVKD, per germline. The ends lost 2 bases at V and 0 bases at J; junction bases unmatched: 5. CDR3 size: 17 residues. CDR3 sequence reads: CATSDSRGQPNTGELFF. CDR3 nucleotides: TGTGCCACCAGTGATTCGAGGGGGCAACCGAACACCGGGGAGCTGTTTTTT.